The sequence of this T cell receptor (beta chain) was determined in a study of blood T cells in healthy people across ages (dated by TCRdb to about 2015). In terms of the full investigation: In model experiments, template switching captured roughly one uniquely barcoded TCR beta cDNA molecule for every two T cells. The study measured age-related changes in TCR beta repertoire diversity using deep sequencing normalized with unique cDNA molecular identifiers. Four age groups were formed from the donors: young (average 16 years), middle-aged (around 37), aged (62) and long-lived (approximately 78). To avoid experimental bias, donors of different ages were spread randomly across the sequencing lanes. For two donors (one aged 18 to 29 and one aged 80 or older), the study analyzed two additional independent replicas of 1 million unique cDNA reads from the same blood draw. What the study reported, not specific to this receptor: Conclusive comparison of naive and antigen-experienced compartments was prevented by the profiling of bulk unsorted PBMCs. Estimates of total diversity based on one million sequenced T cells were considered lower bounds and underestimates. As age increased, observed TCR beta diversity per million T cells dropped in a roughly linear way, and a significant reduction was already evident by age 40. Because donor CMV infection status was unknown, age-related changes in expanded clonotypes were potentially confounded. The percentage of naive T cells measured by flow cytometry correlated strongly with observed TCR beta diversity. Compared with the aged group, more naive CD4+ T cells, fewer expanded clones and increased TCR diversity were shown by the long-lived group, suggesting age selection.

The CDR3 contains 15 residues, cysteine and phenylalanine counted. The kept DNA is CDR3 alone, 45 bases in frame from the first base. Sequences SGHVS (CDR1) and FNYEAQ (CDR2) are obtained from the germline V gene. Trimming removed 10 bases from V and 1 base from J; the gene matches leave 11 bases unexplained. In regard to this clonotype: Its binding antigen is unknown. No base qualities exist here, and no much larger clone lies one base off it.

Libraries were prepared through 5' RACE. The run used an Illumina HiSeq 2500. A second about 7 to 11 cycle PCR used a sample-barcoded 5' primer and a J-beta primer mix. Each TCR beta cDNA molecule received a unique molecular identifier from a template-switch 5' adaptor carrying 12 random nucleotides. At least 2.5 million CDR3-containing paired-end reads were obtained from each sample. All of the RNA was converted into first-strand cDNA using the Mint cDNA synthesis kit, with a TRBC-specific oligonucleotide serving as the primer. Following uracil-DNA glycosylase treatment, a first 18-cycle PCR with universal primers M1SS and BC2_uni_R was performed on all cDNA. Concerning the study's data processing: Each sample was normalized by randomly selecting 1 million high-quality reads, each carrying a distinct molecular identifier. Instead of being binned into consensus sequences, reads that shared molecular identifiers were thrown out. MiTCR, run with a Q25 quality threshold and the strictest error-elimination algorithm, handled CDR3 identification, clonotype clustering and error correction. A nonparametric unseen species model using Euler transformation provided a lower-bound estimate of total TCR beta diversity. The public reads were run again by TCRdb, first through fastp at Q25 and then through MiXCR, and only productive beta chains were kept. Merged by CDR3 protein, the rows form single entries marked with the most common genes and DNA. These V and J calls originate from TCRdb's pipeline instead of the authors' own analysis. In this sample the table shows about 1.8 million distinct CDR3 sequences, 49% of which occur a single time. The ten top clones hold approximately 2% of the sample.

The donors were under 40 Caucasian individuals from Russia, aged roughly 6 to 100 years, who were systemically healthy. Ten milliliters of peripheral blood were drawn from each donor into EDTA-treated Vacutainer tubes. Ficoll-Paque density-gradient centrifugation was used to isolate PBMCs, with at least 6 million per sample. Trizol reagent was used to extract total RNA from the PBMCs, yielding at least 6 micrograms per sample. The percentages of naive CD45RAhigh/CD27high T cells were determined by flow cytometry on a PBMC aliquot from every donor. This receptor was identified in a woman aged 35 to 49 in good health. The V and J segments used are TRBV7-6 and TRBJ2-3; TRBD2 aligns with 7 central bases. Material: blood. The base sequence is TGTGCCATACTCCCGGGGGGACCTGGCACAGATACGCAGTATTTT. Its protein reads: CAILPGGPGTDTQYF.